The 30 T cell receptor beta chains in this list originate from one sample, sequenced in a study of OX40 agonist ivuxolimab in advanced cancers. Libraries were built with the immunoSEQ multiplex PCR assay. This is the immuneACCESS table as TCRdb keeps it, with only in-frame sequences that have V and J called. A part of the clones is gone; compared with another copy, unresolved V genes explain less than half, and the rest is unexplained. For this sample there are some 73,000 clones; 85% to 90% appear just once. 0.85% to 1% of the sample comes from the top ten. The sample consisted of CD4+ or CD8+ T cells sorted from blood, taken in a trial of the OX40 agonist ivuxolimab. The receptor set was obtained from an adult with an advanced solid tumor such as melanoma, head and neck, liver or kidney cancer.

The chain joins TRBV5-5 to TRBJ1-4, with 7 bases aligning to TRBD1. V dropped 4 bases and J dropped 8; count of bases not matched to a gene: 14. The germline CDR1 and CDR2 sequences are SGHKS and YYEKEE (reference sequence). The CDR3 has 16 amino acids. CDR3: CASSPPSTGWNEKLFF. The CDR3 DNA follows: TGTGCCAGCAGCCCTCCTTCGACAGGGTGGAACGAAAAACTGTTTTTT.

The chain is built from TRBV4-1 and TRBJ2-3, with D hard to call. The CDR3 spans 16 residues. Trimming left V 1 base short and J 2 bases short, with 13 bases between. Germline values: CDR1 MGHRA, CDR2 YSYEKL. The CDR3 is CASSQVYNSDTDTQYF. The CDR3 bases are TGCGCCAGCAGCCAAGTCTACAATTCTGACACAGATACGCAGTATTTT.

The chain links TRBV5-6 to TRBJ2-2, with D uncertain. From germline, CDR1 is SGHDT and CDR2 YYEEEE. This CDR3 region has 14 residues. Trimming pared 1 base from V and 6 bases from J, leaving 10 bases between. The CDR3 nucleotides read TGTGCCAGCAGCTTGCAAGGGATTGCCGGGGAGCTGTTTTTT. This encodes CASSLQGIAGELFF.

The sample holds one count of this clone. This chain connects TRBV11-2 to TRBJ1-1, with D perhaps TRBD1 (6 bases). The V and J ends lost 3 bases and 1 base respectively, with 9 bases between them. CDR1 and CDR2 from the germline V gene are SGHAT and FQNNGV. CDR3 size: 14 residues. The CDR3 reads CASSFGGPNTEAFF. The CDR3 coding sequence is TGTGCCAGCAGCTTTGGGGGGCCGAACACTGAAGCTTTCTTT.

The sample holds a few counts of this clone. The rearrangement links TRBV6-5 to TRBJ2-7; 9 nucleotides agree with TRBD1. Germline CDR1 is MNHEY and CDR2 is SVGAGI. V was clipped by 9 bases and J by 5 bases; unmatched bases: 11. The CDR3 consists of 14 residues. The CDR3 loop reads CASGRGTGWDEQYF. The CDR3 coding sequence is TGTGCCAGTGGACGGGGGACAGGGTGGGACGAGCAGTACTTC.

The chain combines TRBV5-8 with TRBJ2-5; a possible D gene is TRBD1 (5 bases). Germline lookup yields CDR1 SGHTS and CDR2 YDEGEE. The CDR3 totals 15 residues. V dropped 4 bases and J dropped 4 bases, with 17 bases sitting between them. CDR3 DNA sequence: TGTGCCAGCAGCCCTCATGGGCAGGGAAGAGAGACCCAGTACTTC. It encodes CASSPHGQGRETQYF.

This rearrangement joins TRBV9 to TRBJ2-2; no clear D gene. The CDR3 contains 13 residues. CDR1 is SGDLS and CDR2 is YYNGEE in the germline V gene. Trimming removed 5 bases from V and 4 bases from J, with 9 bases in between. The CDR3 sequence is CASSGTVTGELFF. CDR3 in DNA: TGTGCCAGCAGTGGAACAGTCACCGGGGAGCTGTTTTTT. Drawing the rest from reference TRBV9 and TRBJ2-2, the complete variable domain is DSGVTQTPKHLITATGQRVTLRCSPRSGDLSVYWYQQSLDQGLQFLIQYYNGEERAKGNILERFSAQQFPDLHSELNLSSLELGDSALYFCASSGTVTGELFFGEGSRLTVL.

V usage is TRBV19 and J usage is TRBJ1-3, with TRBD1 as a possible D gene (5 bases). The CDR3 is 16 residues long. V gave up 1 base and J gave up 4 bases, with 14 bases separating them. Per germline, CDR1 LNHDA and CDR2 SQIVND (reference sequence). DNA of the CDR3: TGTGCCAGTAGTATAGGTCCCATGACAGTCGGAAACACCATATATTTT. This encodes CASSIGPMTVGNTIYF.

This chain uses TRBV4-1 with TRBJ2-1, with 10 positions matching TRBD2. This CDR3 has 16 amino acids. The V segment lost 3 bases and the J segment 4 bases; nucleotides outside the gene matches: 6. Germline V gene lookup returns CDR1 MGHRA and CDR2 YSYEKL. The CDR3 protein is CASSHETSGTYNEQFF. The DNA of the CDR3 is TGCGCCAGCAGCCATGAAACTAGCGGGACTTACAATGAGCAGTTCTTC.

As to this clone: Other DNA sequences within the sample encode an identical CDR3. Here the CDR3 DNA reads TGTGCCAGCAGTCCGACCACGGATACGCAGTATTTT. This gives the protein CASSPTTDTQYF. The J gene is TRBJ2-3, the V gene TRBV2; no clear D gene. The CDR3 runs to 12 residues. V lost 5 bases and J lost 6, with 9 bases in between. The germline V gene has CDR1 SNHLY and CDR2 FYNNEI.

The V gene is TRBV5-1, the J gene TRBJ1-6; perhaps TRBD1 as D (5 bases). Between the trimmed V and J ends, which lost 0 bases and 8 bases, there was a span of 12 bases. Looked up from germline, CDR1 is SGHRS and CDR2 is YFSETQ. This CDR3 spans 15 amino acids. The CDR3 reads CASSLEGREDSPLHF. The CDR3 DNA is TGCGCCAGCAGCTTGGAAGGCAGGGAAGATTCACCCCTCCACTTT. Full variable domain (remainder filled in from reference TRBV5-1 and TRBJ1-6): KAGVTQTPRYLIKTRGQQVTLSCSPISGHRSVSWYQQTPGQGLQFLFEYFSETQRNKGNFPGRFSGRQFSNSRSEMNVSTLELGDSALYLCASSLEGREDSPLHFGNGTRLTVT.

The chain uses TRBV5-1 and TRBJ1-2, with 7 bases matching TRBD1. This CDR3 has 15 amino acids. V was pared by 4 bases and J by 0 bases, with 6 bases of the junction left unmatched. The germline CDR1 and CDR2 sequences are SGHRS and YFSETQ. The CDR3 spells CASSPGGGPNYGYTF. CDR3 in DNA: TGCGCCAGCAGCCCAGGGGGGGGACCTAACTATGGCTACACCTTC.

This clone was recorded once. The V call is TRBV5-4, the J call TRBJ1-2; D remains unclear. The germline V and J ends were trimmed by 3 bases and 8 bases, with 14 bases remaining between them. The germline gives CDR1 SGHNT, CDR2 YYREEE (reference sequence). This CDR3 has 13 residues. Here the CDR3 DNA reads TGTGCCAGCAGCTCCCACTCAAATCGGGGCTACACCTTC. Amino acids: CASSSHSNRGYTF.

The chain employs TRBV30 and TRBJ1-2; D remains unclear. Trimming stripped 4 bases from V and 4 bases from J, with 7 bases between. Germline CDR1 is GTSNPN and CDR2 is SVGIG (reference sequence). This CDR3 comprises 11 residues. DNA of the CDR3: TGTGCCTGGAATAAGTTCTATGGCTACACCTTC. Protein product: CAWNKFYGYTF.

This clone occurred once. This sequence joins TRBV10-3 and TRBJ1-3, with a possible D match to TRBD1 (5 bases). V lost 6 bases, J lost 1 base, and 10 bases lay in between. The CDR3 covers 14 residues. In germline, CDR1 is ENHRY, CDR2 SYGVKD. The chain's CDR3 is CAIRGDSSGNTIYF. DNA for the CDR3: TGTGCCATCAGGGGAGACAGTTCTGGAAACACCATATATTTT.

Notes on this clone: This specimen includes other DNA sequences encoding the same CDR3. The rearrangement uses TRBV7-2 and TRBJ2-7, with unresolved D. The germline V gene has CDR1 SGHTA and CDR2 FQGNSA. There are 11 residues in the CDR3. The V end was cut by 6 bases, the J end by 4 bases, with 7 bases between. This chain's CDR3 is CASSISYEQYF. For the CDR3, the DNA is TGTGCCAGCAGTATCTCATACGAGCAGTACTTC.

The chain recombines TRBV7-7 with TRBJ1-2; TRBD1 might be the D (5 bases). CDR1 SSHAT and CDR2 FNYEAQ come from the germline V gene (reference sequence). The CDR3 is made up of 16 amino acids. V was pared by 2 bases and J by 0 bases, with 13 bases between. CDR3 bases: TGTGCCAGCAGCTTAAGGAGGAGGGACGCTAACTATGGCTACACCTTC. It codes for CASSLRRRDANYGYTF.

The chain links TRBV30 to TRBJ2-6; unclear D gene. Trimming pared 8 bases from V and 0 bases from J, leaving 14 bases between. Germline V lookup: CDR1 GTSNPN, CDR2 SVGIG (reference sequence). The CDR3 is 15 amino acids. In DNA, the CDR3 is TGTGCCGCACATTTAGAGACCTCTGGGGCCAACGTCCTGACTTTC. Its protein product is CAAHLETSGANVLTF. The entire variable domain, with the rest obtained from reference TRBV30 and TRBJ2-6, is as follows: SQTIHQWPATLVQPVGSPLSLECTVEGTSNPNLYWYRQAAGRGLQLLFYSVGIGQISSEVPQNLSASRPQDRQFILSSKKLLLSDSGFYLCAAHLETSGANVLTFGAGSRLTVL.

This rearrangement joins TRBV5-4 to TRBJ2-5; the D is unclear. Trimming shortened V by 4 bases and J by 3 bases, and 13 bases separated the two germline ends. From germline, CDR1 is SGHNT and CDR2 YYREEE (reference sequence). The CDR3 loop spans 14 amino acids. The CDR3 DNA reads as TGTGCCAGCAGCGCCCCAGGATTGGAAGAGACCCAGTACTTC. It is translated as CASSAPGLEETQYF.

V gene TRBV28 combines with J gene TRBJ2-1; D is possibly TRBD2 (5 bases). The CDR3 is 11 residues long. The V end was cut by 5 bases, the J end by 12 bases, with 11 bases between. Germline V gene lookup returns CDR1 MDHEN and CDR2 SYDVKM. The CDR3: CASSVRDTQFF. CDR3 nucleotide sequence: TGTGCCAGCAGTGTCCGGGATACGCAGTTCTTC.

The chain couples TRBV5-6 to TRBJ1-4; D might be TRBD1 (5 bases). The CDR3 runs to 16 residues. From germline, CDR1 is SGHDT and CDR2 YYEEEE. V dropped 1 base and J dropped 0 bases, with 10 bases sitting between them. CDR3 loop: CASSLSPGATNEKLFF. The DNA for the CDR3 is TGTGCCAGCAGCTTGAGCCCGGGGGCAACTAATGAAAAACTGTTTTTT. Using reference TRBV5-6 and TRBJ1-4 for the parts outside the CDR3, the full variable domain is DAGVTQSPTHLIKTRGQQVTLRCSPKSGHDTVSWYQQALGQGPQFIFQYYEEEERQRGNFPDRFSGHQFPNYSSELNVNALLLGDSALYLCASSLSPGATNEKLFFGSGTQLSVL.

This clone appeared once. The chain has TRBV27 and TRBJ2-5; the D is unclear. Trimming took 8 bases from V and 2 from J, leaving 9 bases between them. This CDR3 has 12 residues. CDR1 MNHEY and CDR2 SMNVEV come from the germline V gene (reference sequence). In nucleotides, the CDR3 is TGTGCCAGCCGAGGAGTGCAAGAGACCCAGTACTTC. Its protein product is CASRGVQETQYF.

The chain links TRBV4-3 to TRBJ2-6; either TRBD1 or TRBD2 may fit D (5 bases each). The V gene's germline CDR1 is LGHNA and CDR2 YSLEER. Trimming cost V 5 bases and J 0 bases, with 11 bases left between them. This CDR3 is 16 amino acids long. The CDR3 DNA reads TGCGCCAGCAGCGGGACGCCTCTCTCTGGGGCCAACGTCCTGACTTTC. Translation gives CASSGTPLSGANVLTF.

The rearrangement uses TRBV29-1 and TRBJ1-1, with 8 bases aligning to TRBD1. This CDR3 has 13 residues. Germline CDR1 reads SQVTM; CDR2 reads ANQGSEA. Unmatched junction bases numbered 6, after V lost 5 bases and J lost 4 bases. The CDR3 region is CSVQGAQGTEAFF. The CDR3 region has the DNA TGCAGCGTTCAGGGGGCCCAGGGCACTGAAGCTTTCTTT.

The genes are TRBV5-1 and TRBJ2-7; a weak D match, TRBD2 (5 bases). Trimming removed 6 bases from V and 3 bases from J, with 10 bases in between. The germline V gene has CDR1 SGHRS and CDR2 YFSETQ. There are 12 residues in the CDR3. The chain's CDR3 is CASTGIGYEQYF. In DNA, the CDR3 is TGCGCCAGCACGGGAATCGGCTACGAGCAGTACTTC.

This clone has a single count. The chain links TRBV28 to TRBJ1-2, with D possibly TRBD1 on 5 matching bases. CDR3 length equals 12 residues. Germline V gives CDR1 MDHEN, CDR2 SYDVKM. Trimming cost V 3 bases and J 8 bases, with 10 bases left between them. This CDR3 reads CASSFPGAGYTF. The CDR3 DNA reads as TGTGCCAGCAGTTTCCCCGGGGCCGGCTACACCTTC.

This chain connects TRBV4-1 to TRBJ1-5; D is uncertain. CDR1 and CDR2 from the germline V gene are MGHRA and YSYEKL. Between the trimmed V and J ends, which lost 3 bases and 0 bases, there was a span of 18 bases. This CDR3 is 18 amino acids long. The CDR3 sequence: CASSQEPQHPYSNQPQHF. For the CDR3, the DNA is TGCGCCAGCAGCCAGGAACCTCAGCACCCGTATAGCAATCAGCCCCAGCATTTT.

The rearrangement uses TRBV6-5 and TRBJ2-2; the D gene is possibly TRBD1 (5 bases). The CDR3 totals 15 residues. From germline, CDR1 is MNHEY and CDR2 SVGAGI. Trimming shortened V by 7 bases and J by 0 bases, and 12 bases separated the two germline ends. The CDR3 is CASTPGFANTGELFF. The CDR3 DNA sequence: TGTGCCAGCACCCCAGGGTTCGCGAACACCGGGGAGCTGTTTTTT.

The chain recombines TRBV7-9 with TRBJ1-4; TRBD1 aligns across 7 bases. The V gene's germline CDR1 is SEHNR and CDR2 FQNEAQ (reference sequence). J was trimmed by 3 bases and V by 3 bases; bases with no gene match: 1. This CDR3 spans 14 amino acids. CDR3 coding DNA: TGTGCCAGCAGCTTTGGGACAGCTAATGAAAAACTGTTTTTT. This encodes CASSFGTANEKLFF.

The chain employs TRBV18 and TRBJ2-3; 14 bases match TRBD2. J gave up 8 bases and V 5 bases, and 6 bases lay outside the gene matches. CDR3 length: 15 residues. Germline CDR1 reads KGHSH; CDR2 reads LQKENI. The CDR3 protein is CASSSGLAGEGTQYF. As DNA, the CDR3 is TGTGCCAGCTCATCGGGACTAGCGGGAGAGGGTACGCAGTATTTT. The full variable domain, in which reference TRBV18 and TRBJ2-3 provide the parts outside the CDR3, is NAGVMQNPRHLVRRRGQEARLRCSPMKGHSHVYWYRQLPEEGLKFMVYLQKENIIDESGMPKERFSAEFPKEGPSILRIQQVVRGDSAAYFCASSSGLAGEGTQYFGPGTRLTVL.